These 20 T cell receptor beta chains share one sample of origin, sequenced in a study of Ad26.COV2.S vaccination and SARS-CoV-2 variants. TCRdb's copy holds only in-frame clones and misses some; the assay was immunoSEQ multiplex PCR. In the table there are about 400,000 clones, about 89% of which are singletons. Treatment described: around 19 received Ad26.COV2.S at low or high dose, single or two shots; about 5 received placebo; per-sample allocation not given. At day 63 after the first vaccine or placebo injection, samples were drawn. The sample in question was peripheral blood, obtained in a trial of Ad26.COV2.S vaccine versus placebo. The receptors shown here come from a person between 18 and 65 years old who received the Ad26.COV2.S COVID-19 vaccine or a placebo.

This clone was counted between two and nine times. The chain is built from TRBV2 and TRBJ2-7, with D possibly TRBD1 on 6 matching bases. Trimming removed 10 bases from V and 1 base from J, with 17 bases in between. The CDR3 runs to 14 residues. Germline V gives CDR1 SNHLY, CDR2 FYNNEI. The CDR3 region is CATAYDRRSYEQYF. In nucleotides, the CDR3 is TGTGCCACCGCCTACGACAGGCGGTCCTACGAGCAGTACTTC. The whole variable domain, remainder taken from reference TRBV2 and TRBJ2-7, is EPEVTQTPSHQVTQMGQEVILRCVPISNHLYFYWYRQILGQKVEFLVSFYNNEISEKSEIFDDQFSVERPDGSNFTLKIRSTKLEDSAMYFCATAYDRRSYEQYFGPGTRLTVT.

The chain has TRBV18 and TRBJ1-3; possible D gene TRBD1, 6 bases. In germline, CDR1 is KGHSH, CDR2 LQKENI. The CDR3 is 15 amino acids. V was cut by 3 bases and J by 1 base, with 10 bases left in between. The CDR3 loop reads CASSPPDRSGNTIYF. The CDR3 region has the DNA TGTGCCAGCTCACCCCCCGACAGGTCTGGAAACACCATATATTTT.

This chain connects TRBV7-3 to TRBJ2-5; D may match TRBD1 or TRBD2 (5 bases each). V was clipped by 0 bases and J by 5 bases, with 13 bases between them. This CDR3 has 15 amino acids. Germline V lookup: CDR1 SGHTA, CDR2 FQGTGA. The DNA for the CDR3 is TGTGCCAGCAGCTTAACCGGGGCGGTTGCGGAGACCCAGTACTTC. Translation: CASSLTGAVAETQYF.

The rearrangement links TRBV21-1 to TRBJ2-1; the table names TRBD2, a call not compared with the DNA. TRBV21-1 is labeled a pseudogene. CDR3 size: 10 residues. The CDR3: CASGRNEQFF. For the CDR3, the DNA is TGTGCCAGCGGGAGGAATGAGCAGTTCTTC.

The chain uses TRBV30 and TRBJ1-2; TRBD1 agrees at 11 bases. This CDR3 comprises 18 residues. Germline lookup yields CDR1 GTSNPN and CDR2 SVGIG (reference sequence). V lost 7 bases, J lost 4 bases, and 20 bases stayed unmatched. CDR3 region: CASHPGPGQGVVGYGYTF. The DNA for the CDR3 is TGTGCCTCCCATCCAGGACCGGGACAGGGGGTCGTTGGCTATGGCTACACCTTC.

This clone has just one count. The chain uses TRBV5-5 and TRBJ2-1; D is possibly TRBD1 (6 bases). The V end lost 4 bases, the J end lost 3 bases, and 17 bases lay between the germline ends. CDR1 SGHKS and CDR2 YYEKEE come from the germline V gene (reference sequence). CDR3 length equals 16 residues. The CDR3 spells CASSRDPGRGYNEQFF. CDR3 bases: TGTGCCAGCAGCCGAGACCCCGGCAGGGGCTACAATGAGCAGTTCTTC.

The rearrangement joins TRBV11-2 to TRBJ1-4, with a weak D call TRBD1 (5 bases). Trimming stripped 0 bases from V and 8 bases from J, with 19 bases between. This CDR3 contains 17 residues. Germline values: CDR1 SGHAT, CDR2 FQNNGV. Here the CDR3 DNA reads TGTGCCAGCAGCTTAGACCCAATGGGAGGGGCGCGCGAAAAACTGTTTTTT. Translating it yields CASSLDPMGGAREKLFF.

This chain connects TRBV2 to TRBJ2-1; D unresolved. In germline, CDR1 is SNHLY, CDR2 FYNNEI. The CDR3 contains 11 residues. Trimming left V 4 bases short and J 6 bases short, with 4 bases between. CDR3: CASSVGNEQFF. For the CDR3, the DNA is TGTGCCAGCAGTGTGGGCAATGAGCAGTTCTTC.

The count of this clone is one. The chain couples TRBV28 to TRBJ2-1; D is possibly TRBD2 (7 bases). Per the germline V gene, CDR1 is MDHEN and CDR2 is SYDVKM. With 6 bases removed from V and 9 bases from J, the gap between germline ends came to 12 bases. The CDR3 consists of 12 residues. The CDR3 is CASRGGGGEQFF. CDR3 nucleotides: TGTGCCAGCAGAGGGGGAGGGGGTGAGCAGTTCTTC. The full variable domain, completed using reference TRBV28 and TRBJ2-1, is DVKVTQSSRYLVKRTGEKVFLECVQDMDHENMFWYRQDPGLGLRLIYFSYDVKMKEKGDIPEGYSVSREKKERFSLILESASTNQTSMYLCASRGGGGEQFFGPGTRLTVL.

The chain has TRBV28 and TRBJ1-2; TRBD1 matches at 7 bases. CDR3 length: 14 residues. Germline V lookup: CDR1 MDHEN, CDR2 SYDVKM. V was clipped by 5 bases and J by 4 bases; unmatched bases: 7. The CDR3 reads CASSPPGQTYGYTF. The CDR3 DNA sequence: TGTGCCAGCAGTCCACCGGGACAGACCTATGGCTACACCTTC.

V and J are TRBV4-2 and TRBJ1-4; 8 bases match TRBD1. This CDR3 is 15 amino acids long. Germline V gene data show CDR1 as LGHNA and CDR2 as YNFKEQ. Trimming removed 3 bases from V and 7 bases from J; junction bases left unmatched: 7. The CDR3 loop reads CASSQRTGMGEKLFF. The CDR3 nucleotides read TGTGCCAGCAGCCAGAGGACAGGGATGGGTGAAAAACTGTTTTTT.

The CDR3 nucleotides are TGTGCCAGCAGCCAAGCCCGCACCGGGGAGCTGTTTTTT. Translated, it gives CASSQARTGELFF. This chain uses TRBV4-2 with TRBJ2-2; D ambiguous. This CDR3 is built from 13 residues. CDR1 LGHNA and CDR2 YNFKEQ come from the germline V gene. V gave up 1 base and J gave up 4 bases, with 4 bases separating them.

Here the CDR3 DNA reads TGTGCCAGCAGTTTATCAGGCAGAAACTATGGCTACACCTTC. It translates to CASSLSGRNYGYTF. The chain links TRBV27 to TRBJ1-2, with D hard to call. The CDR3 is 14 residues long. CDR1 is MNHEY, CDR2 SMNVEV, per germline (reference sequence). V gave up 0 bases and J gave up 2 bases, with 7 bases separating them.

CDR3 sequence (DNA): TGCGCCAGCAGACAGGGCCACGAGCAGTACTTC. This translates into CASRQGHEQYF. The chain employs TRBV10-2 and TRBJ2-7, with TRBD1 as a possible D gene (6 bases). The CDR3 consists of 11 residues. Germline lookup yields CDR1 WSHSY and CDR2 SAAADI. The V gene lost 6 bases and the J gene lost 5 bases, with 8 bases spanning the gap.

A remark on this clone: In the same sample, other DNA sequences code for this CDR3. The V call is TRBV28, the J call TRBJ1-2, with D tentatively TRBD1 (6 bases). Between the trimmed V and J ends, which lost 3 bases and 0 bases, there was a span of 8 bases. Germline loops: CDR1 MDHEN, CDR2 SYDVKM. The length of the CDR3 is 14 residues. The CDR3 here is CASSLTGPNYGYTF. The CDR3, as DNA: TGTGCCAGCAGTTTGACAGGACCTAACTATGGCTACACCTTC.

The V and J genes are TRBV5-1 and TRBJ2-5; 9 bases align to TRBD2. The CDR3 spans 15 residues. Germline trimming cut 0 bases from V and 5 bases from J; bases unmatched to any gene: 5. The germline V gene has CDR1 SGHRS and CDR2 YFSETQ. CDR3: CASSLAAGGRETQYF. The CDR3 region has the DNA TGCGCCAGCAGCTTGGCGGCGGGAGGGCGGGAGACCCAGTACTTC.

The chain has TRBV3-1 (or the pseudogene TRBV3-2) and TRBJ1-1, with 8 bases that match TRBD1. Germline CDR1 is LGHDT and CDR2 is YNNKEL (reference sequence). The CDR3 is 14 amino acids. The V and J ends lost 1 base and 8 bases, in that order; junction bases with no gene match: 6. Here the CDR3 DNA reads TGTGCCAGCAGCCAAGGGACAGGGCCCAAGGAAGCTTTCTTT. Translating it yields CASSQGTGPKEAFF.

The chain recombines TRBV6-5 with TRBJ1-5; the D is unclear. CDR3 length equals 14 residues. The V and J ends lost 5 bases and 8 bases respectively, with 16 bases between them. The V gene's germline CDR1 is MNHEY and CDR2 SVGAGI. The CDR3 reads CASSLTTGIEPQHF. CDR3 bases: TGTGCCAGCAGTCTTACAACCGGGATTGAGCCCCAGCATTTT.

The CDR3 nucleotides read TGTGCCACCAGTGTCGCCTCGGGCACTGAAGCTTTCTTT. Protein sequence: CATSVASGTEAFF. This rearrangement joins TRBV24-1 to TRBJ1-1; D unclear. The germline V gene has CDR1 KGHDR and CDR2 SFDVKD. The CDR3 contains 13 residues. V gave up 5 bases and J gave up 4 bases, with 10 bases separating them.

In its sample, this clone was seen once. Other DNA sequences in the sample encode the same CDR3. The gene calls are TRBV29-1 and TRBJ2-7, with 7 bases lining up with TRBD2. J gave up 1 base and V 4 bases, and 7 bases lay outside the gene matches. This CDR3 region has 14 residues. CDR1 and CDR2 (germline): SQVTM, ANQGSEA. CDR3 amino acids: CSVGGGRGSYEQYF. CDR3 sequence (DNA): TGCAGCGTTGGGGGGGGTCGGGGTTCCTACGAGCAGTACTTC.